These 23 T cell receptor beta chains share one sample of origin, sequenced in a study of molecular identifiers for immune sequencing clone quantification. TCRdb fed the PCR reads into MiXCR, producing one record per CDR3 protein. The sample holds some 590,000 distinct CDR3 sequences, roughly 25% seen once. Sequenced sample: naive CD8+ T cells from blood, with Jurkat cell RNA spiked in. Subset denoted: FACS-sorted CD8+CD4-CCR7+CD45RA+ naive T cells. The receptors originated from a human donor in good health. Some libraries in this study had Jurkat cell RNA spiked in.

This clonotype has only a few counts. V usage is TRBV27 and J usage is TRBJ2-5; the match to TRBD2 covers 8 bases. Germline CDR1 MNHEY, CDR2 SMNVEV (reference sequence). After removal of 6 bases from V and 3 bases from J, the junction contained 6 bases not matched to a gene. This CDR3 has 14 residues. The CDR3 bases are TGTGCCAGCAGCCACACTAGCGGCAAAGAGACCCAGTACTTC. Residues: CASSHTSGKETQYF.

Of note for this clonotype: Germline is not matched at one junction end, which may reflect a read error. The chain couples TRBV7-6 to TRBJ2-1; 7 bases map to TRBD2. This CDR3 has 14 residues. Germline V gene data show CDR1 as SGHVS and CDR2 as FNYEAQ. The CDR3, as DNA: TGTGCCAGCAGTGATTCCGGGACTAAAAATGCGCAGTTCTTC. Its protein product is CASSDSGTKNAQFF.

Comments on this clonotype: A read error may be the cause here, since a much bigger clone is one base away. A read error is likely, as this CDR3 ends without the conserved phenylalanine or tryptophan. The V call is TRBV28, the J call TRBJ2-7, with a tentative D call TRBD1 (5 bases). The ends were cut back, 8 bases at V and 2 bases at J, with 13 bases in the middle. Germline V gene lookup returns CDR1 MDHEN and CDR2 SYDVKM. This CDR3 contains 13 residues. CDR3 residues: CASVPGLTYEQYL. Here the CDR3 DNA reads TGTGCCAGCGTTCCAGGGCTAACCTACGAGCAGTACTTA.

This clonotype was counted only a few times. The chain links TRBV4-3 to TRBJ2-2; D is undetermined. The germline gives CDR1 LGHNA, CDR2 YSLEER. V was trimmed by 0 bases and J by 5 bases, leaving 10 bases between them. The CDR3 runs 15 residues. The CDR3 protein is CASSQDLVGTGELFF. In nucleotides, the CDR3 is TGCGCCAGCAGCCAAGATCTGGTCGGAACCGGGGAGCTGTTTTTT.

In this sample, this clonotype turned up once. One end of the junction fails to match germline, which may point to a read error. The chain has TRBV6-5 and TRBJ1-4, with a tentative D call TRBD1 (6 bases). CDR3 length: 15 residues. Germline lookup yields CDR1 MNHEY and CDR2 SVGAGI. CDR3 sequence: CASSYRPGANGKLFF. For the CDR3, the DNA is TGTGCCAGCAGTTACCGGCCAGGGGCTAATGGAAAACTGTTTTTT.

To note about this clonotype: A much larger clone lies one base from this, so it may be a read error. V usage is TRBV20-1 and J usage is TRBJ1-1; a possible D gene is TRBD1 (5 bases). The CDR3 has 14 amino acids. V was trimmed by 0 bases and J by 10 bases, leaving 18 bases between them. Germline V gene sequence: CDR1 DFQATT, CDR2 SNEGSKA (reference sequence). CDR3 residues: CSARELGSPGGAFF. CDR3 sequence (DNA): TGCAGTGCTAGAGAGCTGGGGTCCCCTGGGGGAGCTTTCTTT.

This clonotype was counted at least ten times. V is TRBV20-1 and J is TRBJ2-7; a weak D match, TRBD2 (6 bases). Trimming pared 0 bases from V and 9 bases from J, leaving 9 bases between. This CDR3 has 11 amino acids. Germline lookup yields CDR1 DFQATT and CDR2 SNEGSKA (reference sequence). The CDR3 protein is CSAREEGLQYF. CDR3 coding DNA: TGCAGTGCTAGAGAAGAGGGACTGCAGTACTTC.

This clonotype showed up many times. J is TRBJ2-5 and V is TRBV2, with 8 bases that match TRBD1. The trim removed 2 bases at V and 5 bases at J, leaving 7 bases unmatched. The CDR3 totals 15 residues. Germline loops: CDR1 SNHLY, CDR2 FYNNEI. This CDR3 is CASSEIPGGGETQYF. DNA of the CDR3: TGTGCCAGCAGTGAAATCCCAGGGGGCGGTGAGACCCAGTACTTC.

J is TRBJ1-1 and V is TRBV25-1; 9 bases are shared with TRBD1. J was trimmed by 2 bases and V by 6 bases; bases with no gene match: 19. In germline, CDR1 is MGHDK, CDR2 SYGVNS. CDR3 length: 19 residues. CDR3 sequence: CASSENRGRGFWVNTEAFF. Written as DNA, the CDR3 is TGTGCCAGCAGCGAAAACAGGGGGCGCGGATTTTGGGTAAACACTGAAGCTTTCTTT.

With regard to this clonotype: A much larger clone differs by one base, so this may be a read error. The rearrangement uses TRBV6-2 or TRBV6-3 and TRBJ1-1; D ambiguous. Germline-derived CDR1 and CDR2 are MNHEY and SVGEGT. CDR3 length: 13 amino acids. The CDR3 is CASTVSGWADAFF. In DNA, the CDR3 is TGTGCCAGCACCGTATCGGGTTGGGCTGACGCTTTCTTT.

In its sample, this clonotype was seen many times. V usage is TRBV4-3 and J usage is TRBJ2-3; perhaps D is TRBD1 or TRBD2 (5 bases each). The CDR3 runs to 14 residues. Trimming shortened V by 6 bases and J by 2 bases, and 12 bases separated the two germline ends. Per the germline V gene, CDR1 is LGHNA and CDR2 is YSLEER. CDR3 sequence: CASSRGVVTDTQYF. The CDR3 DNA follows: TGCGCCAGCAGTCGAGGGGTTGTCACAGATACGCAGTATTTT.

This clonotype was observed many times. The rearrangement uses TRBV28 and TRBJ2-7; TRBD2 matches 7 bases. The CDR3 runs to 14 residues. Germline CDR1 is MDHEN and CDR2 is SYDVKM. Unmatched junction bases numbered 5, after V lost 3 bases and J lost 3 bases. Written as DNA, the CDR3 is TGTGCCAGCAGTTTCCCGGGACTACACTACGAGCAGTACTTC. Translation: CASSFPGLHYEQYF.

The rearrangement uses TRBV7-9 and TRBJ2-5; a possible D gene is TRBD2 (6 bases). V was cut by 11 bases and J by 5 bases, with 15 bases left in between. There are 12 residues in the CDR3. Per germline, CDR1 SEHNR and CDR2 FQNEAQ (reference sequence). This CDR3 reads CAADGGWETQYF. In nucleotides, the CDR3 is TGTGCCGCCGACGGAGGGTGGGAGACCCAGTACTTC. Looking up the rest from reference TRBV7-9 and TRBJ2-5 gives the full variable domain: DTGVSQNPRHKITKRGQNVTFRCDPISEHNRLYWYRQTLGQGPEFLTYFQNEAQLEKSRLLSDRFSAERPKGSFSTLEIQRTEQGDSAMYLCAADGGWETQYFGPGTRLLVL.

This clonotype was recorded a few times. The CDR3 region is CASSHVPPRQSFPLRTYEQYF. In nucleotides, the CDR3 is TGCGCCAGCAGTCATGTCCCGCCGAGACAGTCGTTCCCTCTCCGCACCTACGAGCAGTACTTC. This chain links TRBV23-1 with TRBJ2-7, with TRBD1 as a possible D gene (5 bases). TRBV23-1 is designated an ORF whose function remains uncertain. The CDR3 runs 21 residues. Trimming took off 3 bases at V and 2 bases at J, with 32 bases between the two ends.

The sample holds a few counts of this clonotype. The chain carries TRBV7-3 and TRBJ2-2; 11 positions agree with TRBD2. Trimming cost V 2 bases and J 1 base; bases outside gene matches: 6. Germline loops: CDR1 SGHTA, CDR2 FQGTGA. The CDR3 covers 18 residues. CDR3 in DNA: TGTGCCAGCAGCTTAGGACTAGCGGGCTGGCAGAACACCGGGGAGCTGTTTTTT. Its translation is CASSLGLAGWQNTGELFF.

With respect to this clonotype: A clone one base away is much larger, so this may be a read error. This sequence joins TRBV6-2 or TRBV6-3 and TRBJ1-1; D gene ambiguous. Between the trimmed V and J ends, which lost 0 bases and 9 bases, there was a span of 11 bases. The CDR3 consists of 13 residues. Germline V gives CDR1 MNHEY, CDR2 SVGEGT. In DNA form, the CDR3 reads TGTGCCAGCAGTTACTCAGGGATCGCTAAAGCTTTCTTT. Translation gives CASSYSGIAKAFF.

This clonotype showed up many times. The chain couples TRBV15 to TRBJ2-1; 7 positions match TRBD1. CDR3 size: 16 residues. CDR1 and CDR2 from the germline V gene are LNHNV and YYDKDF (reference sequence). The junction had 10 bases not matched to a gene; V was cut back by 3 bases and J by 5 bases. CDR3 sequence reads: CATSSERTGQNNEQFF. In DNA, the CDR3 is TGTGCCACCAGCAGTGAGCGCACGGGACAGAACAATGAGCAGTTCTTC. The variable domain in full, with the rest retrieved from reference TRBV15 and TRBJ2-1, is DAMVIQNPRYQVTQFGKPVTLSCSQTLNHNVMYWYQQKSSQAPKLLFHYYDKDFNNEADTPDNFQSRRPNTSFCFLDIRSPGLGDTAMYLCATSSERTGQNNEQFFGPGTRLTVL.

The sample holds many counts of this clonotype. V is TRBV4-1 and J is TRBJ2-7; D may be TRBD2 (5 bases). The CDR3 totals 12 residues. Germline CDR1 MGHRA, CDR2 YSYEKL. V was pared by 0 bases and J by 12 bases, with 12 bases between. The CDR3 DNA reads as TGCGCCAGCAGCCAAGACGGGATTCTGTGGTACTTC. Encoded protein: CASSQDGILWYF.

This clonotype was seen once. Its ends do not fully match the called genes, so a read error is possible. The chain couples TRBV28 to TRBJ1-1, with D perhaps matching TRBD1 (6 bases). The CDR3 covers 14 residues. CDR1 is MDHEN and CDR2 is SYDVKM in the germline V gene. CDR3 sequence reads: CASSFRGMNTEALF. In nucleotides, the CDR3 is TGTGCCAGCAGTTTCAGGGGAATGAACACTGAAGCTCTCTTT.

This chain uses TRBV19 with TRBJ2-1; 9 bases are a match to TRBD1. Germline V gives CDR1 LNHDA, CDR2 SQIVND (reference sequence). The CDR3 sequence is 14 residues long. J lost 3 bases, V lost 3 bases, and 0 bases had no gene match. The CDR3 is CASSMDRGYNEQFF. CDR3 sequence (DNA): TGTGCCAGTAGTATGGACAGGGGCTACAATGAGCAGTTCTTC.

About this clonotype: Being one base from a much bigger clone, this may be a read error. The chain recombines TRBV7-9 with TRBJ1-4; D is uncertain. The V end was cut by 7 bases, the J end by 3 bases, with 12 bases between. This CDR3 is built from 14 residues. The germline V gene encodes CDR1 SEHNR and CDR2 FQNEAQ (reference sequence). This CDR3 reads CASTPVVSNEKLFF. CDR3 nucleotide sequence: TGTGCCAGCACCCCGGTTGTCTCTAATGAAAAACTGTTTTTT.

This clonotype was picked up a small number of times. The chain joins TRBV3-1 to TRBJ2-3, with 7 bases identical to TRBD2. V shed 7 bases, J shed 1 base, and the junction held 8 bases outside the gene matches. This CDR3 has 15 residues. CDR1 and CDR2 (germline): LGHDT, YNNKEL (reference sequence). CDR3 sequence reads: CASMGGGGRTDTQYF. The DNA for the CDR3 is TGTGCCAGCATGGGAGGCGGGGGACGCACAGATACGCAGTATTTT.

The rearrangement uses TRBV7-2 and TRBJ1-1; unclear D gene. Germline V CDR1 and CDR2: SGHTA, FQGNSA. V was shortened by 0 bases and J by 1 base, with 9 bases between the two germline ends. The CDR3 runs 15 residues. CDR3 region: CASSLAGGTNTEAFF. For the CDR3, the DNA is TGTGCCAGCAGCTTAGCGGGAGGCACGAACACTGAAGCTTTCTTT.